A single T cell receptor (beta chain) is shown here with its context. The antigen is undetermined. The entry originates in a study of T-cell reconstitution after alpha-beta-depleted transplantation in children. Findings of the study overall: Some patients owed their high day-60 TCRbeta diversity to surviving recipient T cells and thymic progenitors. The main origin of T-cell counts and diversity one year after transplant was newly produced T cells.

V dropped 0 bases and J dropped 6; count of bases not matched to a gene: 2. The CDR3 runs 15 residues. Germline CDR1 MGHDK, CDR2 SYGVNS. It was with unique molecular identifiers that the TCRbeta library was prepared. TCRdb independently ran MiXCR on the PCR reads; one entry per CDR3 protein. Here the sample spans under 750,000 distinct CDR3 sequences, 23% being singletons. V usage is TRBV25-1 and J usage is TRBJ1-6, with 7 bases matching TRBD1. The receptor's source is a boy under two years old who had a stem cell transplant for acute myeloid leukemia, so the T cells may come from the graft donor. This specimen consisted of PBMCs, mostly from graft donor cells, obtained 360 days after TCRalphabeta/CD19-depleted stem cell transplant. The CDR3 DNA reads TGTGCCAGCAGTGAATACGGGGACAGTAATTCACCCCTCCACTTT. It translates to CASSEYGDSNSPLHF.